A selection of T cell receptor beta chains follows, all from one sample in a study of beta chain features in type 1 diabetes. Sequencing was performed with immunoSEQ multiplex PCR; in TCRdb, only in-frame clones are kept and a portion is missing. The sample lists more than 550,000 clones; over 11% were seen once. Specimen: naive CD4+ T cells from blood. These receptors originate from a man between 18 and 29 years old with type 1 diabetes. The CDR3 runs from the conserved cysteine through the conserved F or W. The order of the fields is J gene, D gene, clone size, V gene, CDR3 protein, CDR3 DNA. The D gene is left open where the match is weak. Clone sizes are given selectively: once, few, many, or a class where the clone is expanded.

j_call: TRBJ2-1; d_call: NA; clone_size: NA; v_call: TRBV30; cdr3_aa: CAWSRGYNEQFF; cdr3_nt: TGTGCCTGGAGTCGGGGTTACAATGAGCAGTTCTTC
j_call: TRBJ2-3; d_call: TRBD1; clone_size: NA; v_call: TRBV11-2; cdr3_aa: CASRRPGQGRSDTQYF; cdr3_nt: TGTGCCAGCAGGCGCCCCGGACAGGGGAGGTCGGATACGCAGTATTTT
j_call: TRBJ2-7; d_call: NA; clone_size: NA; v_call: TRBV5-1; cdr3_aa: CASSRPSSYEQYF; cdr3_nt: TGCGCCAGCAGCCGACCCAGCTCCTACGAGCAGTACTTC
j_call: TRBJ2-2; d_call: TRBD2; clone_size: few; v_call: TRBV29-1; cdr3_aa: CSVESAGVTGELFF; cdr3_nt: TGCAGCGTTGAGTCGGCGGGGGTGACCGGGGAGCTGTTTTTT
j_call: TRBJ2-7; d_call: TRBD1; clone_size: NA; v_call: TRBV30; cdr3_aa: CASTSRDRSYEQYF; cdr3_nt: TGTGCCTCGACTTCCCGGGACAGATCCTACGAGCAGTACTTC
j_call: TRBJ1-3; d_call: NA; clone_size: NA; v_call: TRBV29-1; cdr3_aa: CSVADSFSGNTIYF; cdr3_nt: TGCAGCGTTGCGGACAGCTTCTCTGGAAACACCATATATTTT
j_call: TRBJ2-1; d_call: NA; clone_size: NA; v_call: TRBV6-6; cdr3_aa: CASRGPKGVLYNEQFF; cdr3_nt: TGTGCCAGCAGGGGACCAAAAGGAGTACTCTACAATGAGCAGTTCTTC
j_call: TRBJ1-2; d_call: TRBD1; clone_size: few; v_call: TRBV7-9; cdr3_aa: CASSSGTGTNYGYTF; cdr3_nt: TGTGCCAGCAGCTCCGGGACAGGGACTAACTATGGCTACACCTTC
j_call: TRBJ2-1; d_call: NA; clone_size: NA; v_call: TRBV30; cdr3_aa: CAWGAYNEQFF; cdr3_nt: TGTGCCTGGGGAGCTTACAATGAGCAGTTCTTC
j_call: TRBJ2-7; d_call: NA; clone_size: few; v_call: TRBV30; cdr3_aa: CAWKALRTSTSYEQYF; cdr3_nt: TGTGCCTGGAAAGCTCTGCGGACATCCACTTCCTACGAGCAGTACTTC
j_call: TRBJ2-7; d_call: NA; clone_size: NA; v_call: TRBV7-2; cdr3_aa: CASSHVGSYYEQYF; cdr3_nt: TGTGCCAGCAGCCACGTGGGATCTTACTACGAGCAGTACTTC
j_call: TRBJ1-1; d_call: TRBD1; clone_size: NA; v_call: TRBV18; cdr3_aa: CASSPDRAQAEAFF; cdr3_nt: TGTGCCAGCTCACCGGACAGGGCACAAGCTGAAGCTTTCTTT
j_call: TRBJ2-7; d_call: NA; clone_size: few; v_call: TRBV5-1; cdr3_aa: CASSRPGLAAEQYF; cdr3_nt: TGCGCCAGCAGCCGCCCGGGCCTAGCTGCGGAGCAGTACTTC
j_call: TRBJ2-3; d_call: TRBD2; clone_size: few; v_call: TRBV7-2; cdr3_aa: CASSLSGAPDTQYF; cdr3_nt: TGTGCCAGCAGCCTTAGCGGGGCCCCAGATACGCAGTATTTT
j_call: TRBJ1-2; d_call: TRBD1; clone_size: NA; v_call: TRBV29-1; cdr3_aa: CSVGDRAYGYTF; cdr3_nt: TGCAGCGTTGGGGACAGGGCCTATGGCTACACCTTC
j_call: TRBJ2-2; d_call: NA; clone_size: NA; v_call: TRBV19; cdr3_aa: CASSIVDTGELFF; cdr3_nt: TGTGCCAGTAGTATAGTCGACACCGGGGAGCTGTTTTTT
j_call: TRBJ2-3; d_call: NA; clone_size: NA; v_call: TRBV5-1; cdr3_aa: CASSLAGSTDTQYF; cdr3_nt: TGCGCCAGCAGCTTAGCAGGCAGCACAGATACGCAGTATTTT
j_call: TRBJ1-2; d_call: NA; clone_size: NA; v_call: TRBV6-5; cdr3_aa: CASSSLTGTLNYGYTF; cdr3_nt: TGTGCCAGCAGTTCCCTTACCGGGACATTGAACTATGGCTACACCTTC
j_call: TRBJ2-5; d_call: NA; clone_size: NA; v_call: TRBV9; cdr3_aa: CASSGAWAETQYF; cdr3_nt: TGTGCGTCAAGTGGGGCGTGGGCGGAGACCCAGTACTTC
j_call: TRBJ1-5; d_call: TRBD1; clone_size: few; v_call: TRBV6-5; cdr3_aa: CASSYSAGGQPQHF; cdr3_nt: TGTGCCAGCAGTTACTCTGCAGGGGGCCAGCCCCAGCATTTT
j_call: TRBJ2-3; d_call: TRBD2; clone_size: NA; v_call: TRBV5-6; cdr3_aa: CASSTGKGRVADTQYF; cdr3_nt: TGTGCCAGCAGTACGGGGAAAGGGAGGGTTGCAGATACGCAGTATTTT
j_call: TRBJ1-1; d_call: NA; clone_size: few; v_call: TRBV20-1; cdr3_aa: CSGWNTEAFF; cdr3_nt: TGCAGTGGCTGGAACACTGAAGCTTTCTTT
j_call: TRBJ1-2; d_call: NA; clone_size: few; v_call: TRBV30; cdr3_aa: CAQTGYDGYTF; cdr3_nt: TGTGCCCAAACGGGGTACGATGGCTACACCTTC
j_call: TRBJ2-3; d_call: NA; clone_size: few; v_call: TRBV29-1; cdr3_aa: CSVSGPQPDTQYF; cdr3_nt: TGCAGCGTTTCCGGGCCCCAGCCAGATACGCAGTATTTT
j_call: TRBJ2-7; d_call: TRBD2; clone_size: NA; v_call: TRBV2; cdr3_aa: CASSWTRREQYF; cdr3_nt: TGTGCCAGCAGTTGGACTAGACGCGAGCAGTACTTC
j_call: TRBJ2-6; d_call: NA; clone_size: few; v_call: TRBV27; cdr3_aa: CASSPSGLGANVLTF; cdr3_nt: TGTGCCAGCAGTCCCTCAGGGCTTGGGGCCAACGTCCTGACTTTC
j_call: TRBJ1-3; d_call: NA; clone_size: NA; v_call: TRBV7-2; cdr3_aa: CASSLIGPPGPGNTIYF; cdr3_nt: TGTGCCAGCAGCTTAATTGGTCCCCCAGGGCCTGGAAACACCATATATTTT
j_call: TRBJ2-5; d_call: NA; clone_size: few; v_call: TRBV20-1; cdr3_aa: CSGSQETQYF; cdr3_nt: TGCAGTGGCAGTCAAGAGACCCAGTACTTC
j_call: TRBJ2-5; d_call: NA; clone_size: NA; v_call: TRBV29-1; cdr3_aa: CSVEDTLRGETQYF; cdr3_nt: TGCAGCGTTGAAGACACCCTACGAGGGGAGACCCAGTACTTC
j_call: TRBJ2-1; d_call: NA; clone_size: NA; v_call: TRBV30; cdr3_aa: CAWSTLFGNEQFF; cdr3_nt: TGTGCCTGGAGTACCCTTTTTGGCAATGAGCAGTTCTTC
j_call: TRBJ2-3; d_call: TRBD2; clone_size: few; v_call: TRBV14; cdr3_aa: CASSQEWGLAATDTQYF; cdr3_nt: TGTGCCAGCAGCCAAGAGTGGGGACTAGCGGCCACAGATACGCAGTATTTT
j_call: TRBJ2-3; d_call: TRBD1; clone_size: few; v_call: TRBV30; cdr3_aa: CASDRAPQGVQYF; cdr3_nt: TGTGCCTCCGACAGGGCCCCTCAGGGTGTCCAGTATTTT
j_call: TRBJ2-3; d_call: NA; clone_size: NA; v_call: TRBV9; cdr3_aa: CASSVDTAGYTSTDTQYF; cdr3_nt: TGTGCCAGCAGCGTAGATACGGCGGGCTACACTAGCACAGATACGCAGTATTTT
j_call: TRBJ1-1; d_call: NA; clone_size: NA; v_call: TRBV27; cdr3_aa: CASSLSTVMNTEAFF; cdr3_nt: TGTGCCAGCAGTTTATCGACAGTTATGAACACTGAAGCTTTCTTT
j_call: TRBJ1-1; d_call: NA; clone_size: few; v_call: TRBV7-2; cdr3_aa: CASSLDRNTEAFF; cdr3_nt: TGTGCCAGCAGCTTGGACAGGAACACTGAAGCTTTCTTT
j_call: TRBJ2-7; d_call: NA; clone_size: few; v_call: TRBV6-5; cdr3_aa: CASSSQGGGLSYEQYF; cdr3_nt: TGTGCCAGCAGTTCCCAGGGGGGAGGGCTCTCCTACGAGCAGTACTTC
j_call: TRBJ1-4; d_call: NA; clone_size: few; v_call: TRBV4-3; cdr3_aa: CASSQEYQGIRTNEKLFF; cdr3_nt: TGCGCCAGCAGCCAAGAGTATCAGGGAATCAGAACTAATGAAAAACTGTTTTTT
j_call: TRBJ1-1; d_call: NA; clone_size: few; v_call: TRBV7-6; cdr3_aa: CASSSIKTNTEAFF; cdr3_nt: TGTGCCAGCAGCTCCATAAAGACGAACACTGAAGCTTTCTTT
j_call: TRBJ2-3; d_call: TRBD1; clone_size: few; v_call: TRBV29-1; cdr3_aa: CSARGWTGVYTDTQYF; cdr3_nt: TGCAGCGCCCGCGGCTGGACAGGGGTGTACACAGATACGCAGTATTTT
j_call: TRBJ2-5; d_call: TRBD1; clone_size: few; v_call: TRBV7-9; cdr3_aa: CASSSTGGGETQYF; cdr3_nt: TGTGCCAGCAGCTCGACAGGGGGCGGGGAGACCCAGTACTTC
j_call: TRBJ2-3; d_call: NA; clone_size: NA; v_call: TRBV6-6; cdr3_aa: CASSYTEAGQTDTQYF; cdr3_nt: TGTGCCAGCAGTTACACCGAAGCGGGACAGACAGATACGCAGTATTTT
j_call: TRBJ1-4; d_call: NA; clone_size: NA; v_call: TRBV5-6; cdr3_aa: CASSLAGLGEKLFF; cdr3_nt: TGTGCCAGCAGCTTGGCGGGGTTGGGAGAAAAACTGTTTTTT
j_call: TRBJ1-1; d_call: TRBD1; clone_size: few; v_call: TRBV30; cdr3_aa: CAWSVPLTGEMDTEAFF; cdr3_nt: TGTGCCTGGAGTGTACCCCTGACAGGGGAGATGGACACTGAAGCTTTCTTT
j_call: TRBJ1-1; d_call: TRBD1; clone_size: few; v_call: TRBV29-1; cdr3_aa: CSDLQGAWNTEAFF; cdr3_nt: TGCAGCGACCTACAGGGGGCATGGAACACTGAAGCTTTCTTT
j_call: TRBJ2-1; d_call: TRBD1; clone_size: NA; v_call: TRBV6-1; cdr3_aa: CAIPRDRAMNEQFF; cdr3_nt: TGTGCCATCCCCCGGGACAGGGCAATGAATGAGCAGTTCTTC
j_call: TRBJ2-5; d_call: NA; clone_size: NA; v_call: TRBV6-1; cdr3_aa: CASILFSGGETQYF; cdr3_nt: TGTGCCAGCATCCTATTTTCCGGGGGAGAGACCCAGTACTTC
j_call: TRBJ2-5; d_call: NA; clone_size: NA; v_call: TRBV28; cdr3_aa: CASSYGTQYF; cdr3_nt: TGTGCCAGCAGTTACGGGACCCAGTACTTC
j_call: TRBJ2-1; d_call: NA; clone_size: NA; v_call: TRBV29-1; cdr3_aa: CSVQPGWLADNEQFF; cdr3_nt: TGCAGCGTTCAACCAGGGTGGCTAGCCGACAATGAGCAGTTCTTC
j_call: TRBJ2-7; d_call: TRBD2; clone_size: NA; v_call: TRBV7-2; cdr3_aa: CASSAGLAGDEQYF; cdr3_nt: TGTGCCAGCAGCGCTGGACTAGCGGGGGATGAGCAGTACTTC
j_call: TRBJ2-5; d_call: NA; clone_size: few; v_call: TRBV21-1; cdr3_aa: CASIVQGYQETQYF; cdr3_nt: TGTGCCAGCATCGTACAGGGGTACCAAGAGACCCAGTACTTC
j_call: TRBJ2-3; d_call: TRBD2; clone_size: NA; v_call: TRBV29-1; cdr3_aa: CSARGGTMDTQYF; cdr3_nt: TGCAGCGCCCGCGGCGGGACTATGGATACGCAGTATTTT
j_call: TRBJ1-5; d_call: NA; clone_size: few; v_call: TRBV30; cdr3_aa: CAWSGGNQPQHF; cdr3_nt: TGTGCCTGGAGTGGGGGGAACCAGCCCCAGCATTTT
j_call: TRBJ1-1; d_call: NA; clone_size: few; v_call: TRBV5-4; cdr3_aa: CASSLDRENTEAFF; cdr3_nt: TGTGCCAGCAGCTTGGACAGAGAGAACACTGAAGCTTTCTTT
j_call: TRBJ2-1; d_call: TRBD2; clone_size: few; v_call: TRBV6-5; cdr3_aa: CASSSQTSGRFNEQFF; cdr3_nt: TGTGCCAGCAGTTCCCAGACTAGCGGGAGGTTCAATGAGCAGTTCTTC
j_call: TRBJ2-5; d_call: TRBD1; clone_size: NA; v_call: TRBV2; cdr3_aa: CASSGTGGRETQYF; cdr3_nt: TGTGCCAGCAGTGGGACAGGGGGCAGAGAGACCCAGTACTTC
j_call: TRBJ2-1; d_call: TRBD1; clone_size: NA; v_call: TRBV6-1; cdr3_aa: CASSDGAGGRNEQFF; cdr3_nt: TGTGCCAGCAGTGACGGGGCAGGGGGACGCAATGAGCAGTTCTTC
j_call: TRBJ2-7; d_call: TRBD2; clone_size: NA; v_call: TRBV30; cdr3_aa: CAWSVLGGGRYYEQYF; cdr3_nt: TGTGCCTGGAGTGTACTTGGCGGGGGTAGATACTACGAGCAGTACTTC
j_call: TRBJ2-5; d_call: NA; clone_size: NA; v_call: TRBV29-1; cdr3_aa: CSVAVTRRETQYF; cdr3_nt: TGCAGCGTTGCTGTAACTCGTCGAGAGACCCAGTACTTC